This TCR beta chain was sequenced during a study of T cell changes during pregnancy in multiple sclerosis. Measured with immunoSEQ multiplex PCR; TCRdb has only the in-frame clones, and not every one. The data hold tens of thousands of clones, with 85% to 90% observed a single time. Trimming took 5 bases from V and 6 from J; bases not matched to a gene: 9. CDR1 MNHEY and CDR2 SMNVEV come from the germline V gene (reference sequence). The CDR3 contains 15 residues. V and J are TRBV27 and TRBJ2-7, with TRBD2 matching over 11 bases. Sequenced input: peripheral blood from another person, used as feeder cells. The receptor was derived from a human donor whose cells served as feeder cells for cultures in a pregnancy study. DNA of the CDR3: TGTGCCAGCAGTGGAGTAGCGGGGGGGAATGGCGAGCAGTACTTC. Translated, it gives CASSGVAGGNGEQYF.